Shown below are 9 T cell receptor beta chains from a single sample sequenced in a study of shared clonotypes between healthy human individuals. Here immunoSEQ multiplex PCR was the method, and the copy in TCRdb shows in-frame clones only, minus some. Of some 500,000 clones listed, less than 96% are singletons. Sequenced material: naive CD4+ T cells sorted from blood. Subset reported: CD45RA+ positively selected. The receptor source for this set is a woman aged 25 to 45 in good health.

The rearrangement links TRBV19 to TRBJ2-5; a possible D gene is TRBD2 (7 bases). TRBJ2-7 explains the end of the DNA better; the J call may be wrong. Germline V CDR1 and CDR2: LNHDA, SQIVND (reference sequence). The CDR3 covers 13 residues. CDR3 sequence: CASSLQGGAEQYF. The CDR3 nucleotides read TGTGCCAGTAGTTTACAGGGAGGGGCCGAGCAGTACTTC.

This chain uses TRBV28 with TRBJ2-7; 9 bases fit TRBD1. Losses at the gene ends were 7 bases for V and 5 bases for J; bases not matched to a gene: 12. The CDR3 contains 15 residues. CDR1 and CDR2 from the germline V gene are MDHEN and SYDVKM. CDR3 in DNA: TGTGCCAGCATCCCGAGGGGGACAGGGAACAACGAGCAGTACTTC. Amino acids: CASIPRGTGNNEQYF.

The V gene is TRBV11-2, the J gene TRBJ2-3; D might be TRBD1 or TRBD2, each matching 6 bases. The V end lost 6 bases, the J end lost 8 bases, and 24 bases lay between the germline ends. The germline CDR1 and CDR2 sequences are SGHAT and FQNNGV. The length of the CDR3 is 16 residues. CDR3 DNA: TGTGCCAGCAGAACCCTCACCGGGACTCCCAGGGGTACGCAGTATTTT. This translates into CASRTLTGTPRGTQYF.

The chain has TRBV29-1 and TRBJ2-5, with a tentative D call TRBD1 (6 bases). The J call may not be correct, given that the DNA end is closer to TRBJ2-7. This CDR3 has 16 amino acids. Germline CDR1 is SQVTM and CDR2 is ANQGSEA. CDR3 sequence (DNA): TGCAGCGTTGGTCGCGCGGAGGACAGCCTACGGGGCGAGCAGTACTTC. It is translated as CSVGRAEDSLRGEQYF.

This clone appeared a single time. The chain carries TRBV28 and TRBJ1-4; TRBD1 might be the D (6 bases). Germline-derived CDR1 and CDR2 are MDHEN and SYDVKM. V lost 2 bases and J lost 5, with 12 bases in between. The CDR3 runs to 15 residues. CDR3: CASSLGGGRNEKLFF. The CDR3 DNA reads TGTGCCAGCAGTTTAGGGGGGGGCCGGAATGAAAAACTGTTTTTT.

Worth noting for this clone: The same CDR3 also results from other DNA sequences found in this sample. The gene calls are TRBV29-1 and TRBJ1-2, with 10 nucleotides matching TRBD1. The germline CDR1 and CDR2 sequences are SQVTM and ANQGSEA. The V segment lost 4 bases and the J segment 4 bases; nucleotides outside the gene matches: 3. The CDR3 has 13 amino acids. CDR3 region: CSVVGQGGYGYTF. The CDR3 nucleotides are TGCAGCGTTGTAGGACAGGGGGGCTATGGCTACACCTTC.

This sequence joins TRBV7-8 and TRBJ2-7, with D uncertain. Germline V gene lookup returns CDR1 SGHVS and CDR2 FQNEAQ. This CDR3 has 12 residues. Deletions cut 4 bases from V and 0 bases from J, with 4 bases between. CDR3 amino acids: CASSSLSYEQYF. The DNA for the CDR3 is TGTGCCAGCAGCTCACTCTCCTACGAGCAGTACTTC.

The rearrangement joins TRBV28 to TRBJ1-1; 9 bases map to TRBD1. After removal of 3 bases from V and 5 bases from J, the junction contained 4 bases not matched to a gene. Per the germline V gene, CDR1 is MDHEN and CDR2 is SYDVKM. The CDR3 runs 14 residues. CDR3 sequence (DNA): TGTGCCAGCAGTTTTGGACAGGGGACTACTGAAGCTTTCTTT. The encoded protein is CASSFGQGTTEAFF.

This chain links TRBV5-1 with TRBJ1-1; D may be TRBD1 (5 bases). The CDR3 length is 13 residues. Germline assignment: CDR1 SGHRS and CDR2 YFSETQ. The germline V and J ends were trimmed by 5 bases and 1 base, with 9 bases remaining between them. DNA of the CDR3: TGCGCCAGCAGGGACATGGGGAACACTGAAGCTTTCTTT. Translation: CASRDMGNTEAFF.